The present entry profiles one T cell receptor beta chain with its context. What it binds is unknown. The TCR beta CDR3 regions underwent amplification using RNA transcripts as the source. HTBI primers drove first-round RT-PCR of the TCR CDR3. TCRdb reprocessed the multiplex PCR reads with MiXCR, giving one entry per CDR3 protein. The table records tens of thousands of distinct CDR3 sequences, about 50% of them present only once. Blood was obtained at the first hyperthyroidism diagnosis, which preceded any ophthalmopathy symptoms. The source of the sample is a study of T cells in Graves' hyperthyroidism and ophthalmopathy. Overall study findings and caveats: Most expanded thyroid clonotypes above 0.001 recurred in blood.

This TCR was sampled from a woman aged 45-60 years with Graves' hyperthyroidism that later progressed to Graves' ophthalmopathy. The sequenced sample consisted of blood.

In nucleotides, the CDR3 is TGTGCCAGTTACCCAGTGGAACTAGCGGGAGGCACAGATACGCAGTATTTT. It specifies CASYPVELAGGTDTQYF. This chain links TRBV27 with TRBJ2-3, with TRBD2 identical over 11 bases. Germline V lookup: CDR1 MNHEY, CDR2 SMNVEV (reference sequence). The junction had 12 bases not matched to a gene; V was cut back by 9 bases and J by 1 base. The CDR3 extends over 17 amino acids.